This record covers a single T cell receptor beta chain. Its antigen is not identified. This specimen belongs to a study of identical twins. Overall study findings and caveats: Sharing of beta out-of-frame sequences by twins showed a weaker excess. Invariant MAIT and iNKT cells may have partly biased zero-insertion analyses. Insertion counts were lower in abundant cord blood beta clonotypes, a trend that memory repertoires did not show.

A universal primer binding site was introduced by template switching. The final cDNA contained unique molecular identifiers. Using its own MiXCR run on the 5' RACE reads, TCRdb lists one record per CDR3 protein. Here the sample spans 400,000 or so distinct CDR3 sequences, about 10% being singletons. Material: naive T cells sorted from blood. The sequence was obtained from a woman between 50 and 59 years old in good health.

CDR3 in amino acids: CASSRGTGTIGYSNQPQHF. The DNA for the CDR3 is TGTGCCAGCAGTCGCGGGACAGGGACAATTGGGTATAGCAATCAGCCCCAGCATTTT. J is TRBJ1-5 and V is TRBV12-3 or TRBV12-4; 9 nucleotides align to TRBD1. Germline trimming cut 5 bases from V and 0 bases from J; bases unmatched to any gene: 14. CDR3 length: 19 amino acids.